This T cell receptor beta chain was recovered during a study of control samples from healthy donors and cancer patients. The data were produced by immunoSEQ multiplex PCR, yet TCRdb's version contains in-frame clones alone and is incomplete. Among some 120,000 clones listed, around 92% were seen once. V was cut by 8 bases and J by 2 bases, with 12 bases left in between. The V gene's germline CDR1 is KGHSH and CDR2 LQKENI. This CDR3 comprises 13 residues. The chain links TRBV18 to TRBJ1-1, with D uncertain. This TCR derives from a man of 80 years or more with head and neck cancer. The sample was PBMCs. The CDR3 DNA is TGTGCCAGCGTAGGGCAGTTTAACACTGAAGCTTTCTTT. It specifies CASVGQFNTEAFF.